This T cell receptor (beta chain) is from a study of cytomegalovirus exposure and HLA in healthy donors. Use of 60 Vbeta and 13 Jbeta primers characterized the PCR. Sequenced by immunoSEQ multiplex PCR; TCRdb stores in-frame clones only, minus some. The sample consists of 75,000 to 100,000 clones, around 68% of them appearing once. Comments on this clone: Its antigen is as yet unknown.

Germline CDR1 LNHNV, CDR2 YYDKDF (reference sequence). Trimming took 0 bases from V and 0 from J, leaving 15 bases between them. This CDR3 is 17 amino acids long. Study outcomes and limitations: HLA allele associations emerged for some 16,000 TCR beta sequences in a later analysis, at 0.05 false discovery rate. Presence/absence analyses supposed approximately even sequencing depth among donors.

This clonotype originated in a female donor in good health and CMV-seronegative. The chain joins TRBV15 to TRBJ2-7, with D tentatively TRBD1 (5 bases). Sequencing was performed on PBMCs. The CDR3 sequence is CATSRDLGQVSSYEQYF. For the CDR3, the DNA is TGTGCCACCAGCAGAGATTTGGGGCAGGTAAGCTCCTACGAGCAGTACTTC.